One sample yielded the 25 T cell receptor beta chains listed below, sequenced in a study of T cells after yellow fever vaccination. TCRdb re-analysed the 5' RACE reads in MiXCR, keeping a single row per CDR3 protein. Among hundreds of thousands of distinct CDR3 sequences listed, approximately 4% were seen once. The sequenced sample was PBMCs, obtained 5 days after the yellow fever booster vaccination. These receptors were collected from a man between 18 and 35 years old who received the YFV17D yellow fever vaccine.

This clonotype came up a few times. The V and J genes are TRBV3-1 and TRBJ2-5; 11 bases align to TRBD2. From germline, CDR1 is LGHDT and CDR2 YNNKEL (reference sequence). The CDR3 totals 17 residues. J lost 0 bases, V lost 8 bases, and 11 bases had no gene match. As DNA, the CDR3 is TGTGCCAGCTCGGTGCTAGCGGGGGGACACAACCAAGAGACCCAGTACTTC. It encodes CASSVLAGGHNQETQYF.

This clonotype was counted between two and nine times. The chain links TRBV4-1 to TRBJ2-5; a possible D gene is TRBD2 (5 bases). Germline V lookup: CDR1 MGHRA, CDR2 YSYEKL. V was cut by 1 base and J by 1 base, with 13 bases left in between. The CDR3 sequence is 16 residues long. The DNA of the CDR3 is TGCGCCAGCAGCCAAGGAGTAGCGAAGTTCCAAGAGACCCAGTACTTC. Translated, it gives CASSQGVAKFQETQYF.

The table lists this clonotype with many counts. The chain combines TRBV4-3 with TRBJ1-6; D is perhaps TRBD1 (5 bases). The germline V and J ends were trimmed by 2 bases and 10 bases, with 15 bases remaining between them. The CDR3 loop spans 15 amino acids. Germline-derived CDR1 and CDR2 are LGHNA and YSLEER. The CDR3 here is CASSQSGGRDSPLHF. In DNA, the CDR3 is TGCGCCAGCAGCCAAAGTGGCGGCAGGGACTCACCCCTCCACTTT.

The chain is built from TRBV19 and TRBJ2-1; 7 nucleotides line up with TRBD1. CDR3 length: 12 amino acids. Germline V gives CDR1 LNHDA, CDR2 SQIVND (reference sequence). With V trimmed by 9 bases and J by 4 bases, 3 bases remained unmatched. The CDR3 DNA reads TGTGCCAGCGGACAGGTTTACAATGAGCAGTTCTTC. It codes for CASGQVYNEQFF. The whole variable domain, remainder taken from reference TRBV19 and TRBJ2-1, is DGGITQSPKYLFRKEGQNVTLSCEQNLNHDAMYWYRQDPGQGLRLIYYSQIVNDFQKGDIAEGYSVSREKKESFPLTVTSAQKNPTAFYLCASGQVYNEQFFGPGTRLTVL.

This clonotype has a count of ten or more. This may be a read error: a much more frequent sequence differs by one nucleotide. The V call is TRBV7-2, the J call TRBJ2-5, with D hard to call. The V and J ends lost 1 base and 5 bases respectively, with 5 bases between them. CDR1 is SGHTA and CDR2 is FQGNSA in the germline V gene. The CDR3 has 12 amino acids. CDR3 residues: CASSLEAETQYF. For the CDR3, the DNA is TGTGCCAGCAGCTTAGAGGCGGAGACCCAGTACTTC. The variable domain in full, with the rest retrieved from reference TRBV7-2 and TRBJ2-5, is GAGVSQSPSNKVTEKGKDVELRCDPISGHTALYWYRQSLGQGLEFLIYFQGNSAPDKSGLPSDRFSAERTGGSVSTLTIQRTQQEDSAVYLCASSLEAETQYFGPGTRLLVL.

This clonotype was observed a few times. The chain is built from TRBV18 and TRBJ2-7; TRBD1 might be the D (5 bases). The germline V gene encodes CDR1 KGHSH and CDR2 LQKENI. The V and J ends lost 2 bases and 2 bases respectively, with 13 bases between them. This CDR3 comprises 15 residues. CDR3 in DNA: TGTGCCAGCTCACCAATCCCAGGGTCCACCTACGAGCAGTACTTC. Translation: CASSPIPGSTYEQYF.

DNA of the CDR3: TGTGCCAGCAGCCTCTATGAGGGGGCGCGGGGCAATCAGCCCCAGCATTTT. Translating gives CASSLYEGARGNQPQHF. The genes are TRBV4-2 and TRBJ1-5, with TRBD1 matching over 7 bases. V gave up 4 bases and J gave up 2 bases; unmatched junction bases: 11. This CDR3 is 17 amino acids long. Germline V gives CDR1 LGHNA, CDR2 YNFKEQ.

The V and J genes are TRBV9 and TRBJ1-1; TRBD1 aligns across 7 bases. The V and J ends lost 4 bases and 5 bases, in that order; junction bases with no gene match: 17. This CDR3 is 17 amino acids long. Germline V gene data show CDR1 as SGDLS and CDR2 as YYNGEE. CDR3 sequence reads: CASSPDPRQGRGTEAFF. The CDR3 bases are TGTGCCAGCAGCCCCGACCCCAGACAGGGAAGAGGGACTGAAGCTTTCTTT.

This clonotype was seen more than once but under ten times. This chain links TRBV7-2 with TRBJ2-2; D is ambiguous. The CDR3 runs to 14 residues. Germline V gives CDR1 SGHTA, CDR2 FQGNSA. V lost 2 bases and J 5 bases, leaving 9 bases between the germline ends. In nucleotides, the CDR3 is TGTGCCAGCAGCTTAATTGGGCGGACCGGGGAGCTGTTTTTT. Residues: CASSLIGRTGELFF.

This clonotype was seen a few times. The chain recombines TRBV4-1 with TRBJ2-3; D is unclear. V lost 4 bases and J 6 bases, leaving 8 bases between the germline ends. CDR1 and CDR2 (germline): MGHRA, YSYEKL. The CDR3 consists of 12 residues. The CDR3 region is CASSLPQDTQYF. The CDR3 DNA sequence: TGCGCCAGCAGCCTACCACAGGATACGCAGTATTTT.

This clonotype has a handful of counts. The chain combines TRBV7-6 with TRBJ2-7, with D possibly being TRBD1 (6 bases). The CDR3 has 14 residues. Germline V lookup: CDR1 SGHVS, CDR2 FNYEAQ. The V and J ends lost 11 bases and 0 bases respectively, with 17 bases between them. CDR3 sequence (DNA): TGTGCCCGACAACAGGGTGACCCCTCCTACGAGCAGTACGTC. This gives the protein CARQQGDPSYEQYV.

J is TRBJ2-7 and V is TRBV20-1, with 11 bases lining up with TRBD2. The junction had 6 bases not matched to a gene; V was cut back by 6 bases and J by 2 bases. Germline V lookup: CDR1 DFQATT, CDR2 SNEGSKA (reference sequence). CDR3 length: 14 amino acids. DNA for the CDR3: TGCAGTGCCTTTCTTAGCGGGGGGGCCTACGAGCAGTACTTC. It codes for CSAFLSGGAYEQYF.

This rearrangement joins TRBV5-1 to TRBJ2-7, with D perhaps assigned TRBD1 or TRBD2 (5 bases each). Trimming removed 4 bases at V and 1 base at J, with 15 bases between. Germline V CDR1 and CDR2: SGHRS, YFSETQ. This CDR3 contains 15 residues. The CDR3 is CASSPGGTESYEQYF. CDR3 bases: TGCGCCAGCAGCCCTGGGGGTACGGAATCCTACGAGCAGTACTTC.

V is TRBV5-1 and J is TRBJ2-3; 7 bases line up with TRBD1. Germline CDR1 is SGHRS and CDR2 is YFSETQ. The CDR3 runs to 14 residues. V lost 3 bases and J lost 4; bases outside the gene matches: 5. The CDR3 region is CASSWGTGADTQYF. The DNA for the CDR3 is TGCGCCAGCAGCTGGGGCACAGGGGCAGATACGCAGTATTTT.

This clonotype has ten or more counts. The V call is TRBV5-1, the J call TRBJ1-2; 7 bases map to TRBD1. The CDR3 runs 16 residues. Unmatched junction bases numbered 9, after V lost 4 bases and J lost 0 bases. The germline CDR1 and CDR2 sequences are SGHRS and YFSETQ. CDR3 bases: TGCGCCAGCAGCCCCGAGGGGGCAATAGCTAACTATGGCTACACCTTC. Residues: CASSPEGAIANYGYTF.

This clonotype has ten or more counts. The chain links TRBV19 to TRBJ2-1, with D possibly being TRBD1 (5 bases). Germline values: CDR1 LNHDA, CDR2 SQIVND (reference sequence). The CDR3 runs to 12 residues. Trimming removed 2 bases from V and 6 bases from J, with 5 bases in between. CDR3 in amino acids: CASSIQGNEQFF. The CDR3 bases are TGTGCCAGTAGTATACAGGGCAATGAGCAGTTCTTC.

This clonotype was counted many times. V gene TRBV7-3 combines with J gene TRBJ2-1; D remains ambiguous. Trimming left V 6 bases short and J 9 bases short, with 9 bases between. CDR1 is SGHTA and CDR2 is FQGTGA in the germline V gene. The CDR3 consists of 11 residues. The CDR3 DNA reads TGTGCCAGCAGTTTTGGCAGTGAGCAGTTCTTC. As protein: CASSFGSEQFF.

This clonotype was detected only a few times. The CDR3 sequence is CSARDLADEKLFF. As DNA, the CDR3 is TGCAGTGCTAGAGATCTGGCAGATGAAAAACTGTTTTTT. The chain carries TRBV20-1 and TRBJ1-4; D is undetermined. V was clipped by 0 bases and J by 6 bases, with 8 bases between them. The CDR3 extends over 13 amino acids. Germline V gene data show CDR1 as DFQATT and CDR2 as SNEGSKA (reference sequence).

The chain links TRBV5-1 to TRBJ1-1, with D tentatively TRBD1 (5 bases). This CDR3 region has 13 residues. CDR1 is SGHRS, CDR2 YFSETQ, per germline. The ends were cut back, 2 bases at V and 3 bases at J, with 8 bases in the middle. CDR3 sequence reads: CASSFMGDTEAFF. CDR3 bases: TGCGCCAGCAGCTTCATGGGGGACACTGAAGCTTTCTTT.

The chain links TRBV30 to TRBJ1-3; D is ambiguous. Germline CDR1 and CDR2: GTSNPN and SVGIG (reference sequence). The length of the CDR3 is 15 residues. Between the trimmed V and J ends, which lost 2 bases and 0 bases, there was a span of 11 bases. CDR3 in amino acids: CAWSRRYSSGNTIYF. For the CDR3, the DNA is TGTGCCTGGAGTAGAAGATACAGCTCTGGAAACACCATATATTTT.

The chain employs TRBV5-5 and TRBJ1-1; TRBD1 agrees at 8 bases. The CDR3 runs 13 residues. Germline assignment: CDR1 SGHKS and CDR2 YYEKEE (reference sequence). Trimming at V came to 4 bases and at J to 11 bases, leaving 10 bases not matched to a gene. The CDR3 here is CASSPGQGFSAFF. CDR3 bases: TGTGCCAGCAGCCCCGGACAGGGTTTTTCGGCTTTCTTT.

This clonotype was seen ten or more times. The chain employs TRBV11-2 and TRBJ2-2, with TRBD2 matching 7 bases. There are 16 residues in the CDR3. Germline lookup yields CDR1 SGHAT and CDR2 FQNNGV. V shed 2 bases, J shed 2 bases, and the junction held 5 bases outside the gene matches. The CDR3 loop is CASSLLAGPNTGELFF. In nucleotides, the CDR3 is TGTGCCAGCAGCTTATTAGCGGGCCCAAACACCGGGGAGCTGTTTTTT.

The V gene is TRBV10-3, the J gene TRBJ2-3, with 8 bases lining up with TRBD1. The CDR3 covers 16 residues. The germline V gene has CDR1 ENHRY and CDR2 SYGVKD. With 0 bases clipped from V and 6 bases from J, the junction kept 8 bases outside the gene matches. The CDR3 spells CAISESRDRKGDTQYF. CDR3 nucleotide sequence: TGTGCCATCAGTGAGTCGCGGGACAGGAAGGGGGATACGCAGTATTTT.

This clonotype showed up just a few times. The chain employs TRBV24-1 and TRBJ2-1; 8 nucleotides line up with TRBD1. The CDR3 extends over 12 amino acids. CDR1 and CDR2 (germline): KGHDR, SFDVKD. With V trimmed by 9 bases and J by 8 bases, 5 bases remained unmatched. CDR3 in amino acids: CATAPQGDEQFF. CDR3 nucleotide sequence: TGTGCCACCGCACCACAGGGGGATGAGCAGTTCTTC.

This clonotype was seen at least ten times. The junction departs from the called germline gene at one end, perhaps through a read error. The chain carries TRBV7-9 and TRBJ1-2; weak D call: TRBD1 (5 bases). This CDR3 is built from 12 residues. Per germline, CDR1 SEHNR and CDR2 FQNEAQ (reference sequence). The DNA for the CDR3 is TGTGCCAGCAGCCCTGAAGGTACAGGAGAAAGCTTC. Translated: CASSPEGTGESF. Supplemented by reference TRBV7-9 and TRBJ1-2, the full variable domain reads DTGVSQNPRHKITKRGQNVTFRCDPISEHNRLYWYRQTLGQGPEFLTYFQNEAQLEKSRLLSDRFSAERPKGSFSTLEIQRTEQGDSAMYLCASSPEGTGESFGSGTRLTVV.